The T cell receptor beta chain under discussion was sequenced for a study of shared clonotypes between healthy human individuals. Whole-study context: Donors consisted of two women and three men between 18 and 49. Each donor's CD4 naive and CD4 memory cells filled three plates apiece, CD8 naive two, and CD8 memory one.

Germline V gene data show CDR1 as SGHKS and CDR2 as YYEKEE (reference sequence). The CDR3 sequence is 17 residues long. V was trimmed by 6 bases and J by 8 bases, leaving 27 bases between them. Deep-level assay runs were performed. Genomic DNA from each subset was divided evenly over several immunoSEQ plates. Sequenced by immunoSEQ multiplex PCR; TCRdb stores in-frame clones only, minus some. The table includes 2,500,000 or so clones, roughly 92% detected once. The receptor's source is a man aged 18 to 30 in good health. Some clones in this sample may be carry-over from other donors' samples. The specimen sequenced was naive CD4+ T cells from PBMCs. Described subset: CD45RA+ positively selected. The chain has TRBV5-5 and TRBJ2-1; tentatively, D is TRBD1 or TRBD2 (5 bases each). CDR3 protein: CASIPGGRVYGIDEQFF. In DNA, the CDR3 is TGTGCCAGCATCCCCGGAGGCAGGGTATACGGTATCGATGAGCAGTTCTTC.